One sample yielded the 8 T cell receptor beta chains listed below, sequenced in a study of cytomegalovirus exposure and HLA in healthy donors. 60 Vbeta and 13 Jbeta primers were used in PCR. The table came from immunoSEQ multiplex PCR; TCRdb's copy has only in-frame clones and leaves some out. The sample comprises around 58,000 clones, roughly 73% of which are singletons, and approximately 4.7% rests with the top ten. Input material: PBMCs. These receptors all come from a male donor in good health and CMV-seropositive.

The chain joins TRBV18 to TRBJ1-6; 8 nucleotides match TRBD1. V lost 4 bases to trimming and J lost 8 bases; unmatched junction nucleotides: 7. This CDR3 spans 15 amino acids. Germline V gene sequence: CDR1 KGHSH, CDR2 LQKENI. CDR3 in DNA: TGTGCCAGCTCACTTCGACAGGGGCTAGATTCACCCCTCCACTTT. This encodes CASSLRQGLDSPLHF.

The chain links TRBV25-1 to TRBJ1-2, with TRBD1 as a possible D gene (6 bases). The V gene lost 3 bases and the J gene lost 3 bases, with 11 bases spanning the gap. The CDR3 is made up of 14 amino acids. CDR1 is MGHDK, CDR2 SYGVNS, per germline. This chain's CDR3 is CASSDQQGYYGYTF. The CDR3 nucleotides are TGTGCCAGCAGTGACCAACAGGGATACTATGGCTACACCTTC.

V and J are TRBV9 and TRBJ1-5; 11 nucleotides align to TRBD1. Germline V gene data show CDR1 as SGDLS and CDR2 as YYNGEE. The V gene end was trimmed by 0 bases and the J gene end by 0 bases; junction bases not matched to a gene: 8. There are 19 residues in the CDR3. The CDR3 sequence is CASSVEGQGDLYSNQPQHF. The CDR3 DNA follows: TGTGCCAGCAGCGTAGAGGGACAGGGGGACCTTTATAGCAATCAGCCCCAGCATTTT. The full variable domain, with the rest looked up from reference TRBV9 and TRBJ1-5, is DSGVTQTPKHLITATGQRVTLRCSPRSGDLSVYWYQQSLDQGLQFLIQYYNGEERAKGNILERFSAQQFPDLHSELNLSSLELGDSALYFCASSVEGQGDLYSNQPQHFGDGTRLSIL.

The CDR3 spells CASSSVGLEAFF. CDR3 bases: TGTGCCAGCAGCTCGGTGGGGCTTGAAGCTTTCTTT. The genes are TRBV7-2 and TRBJ1-1, with a tentative D call TRBD1 (5 bases). V lost 4 bases and J 7 bases, leaving 10 bases between the germline ends. CDR3 length: 12 amino acids. Germline V lookup: CDR1 SGHTA, CDR2 FQGNSA.

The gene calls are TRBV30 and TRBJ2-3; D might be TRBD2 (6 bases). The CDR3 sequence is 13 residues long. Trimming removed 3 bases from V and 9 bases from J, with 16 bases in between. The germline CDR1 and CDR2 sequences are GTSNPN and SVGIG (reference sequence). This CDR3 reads CAWRGGPGGTQYF. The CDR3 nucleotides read TGTGCCTGGAGGGGTGGTCCCGGAGGGACGCAGTATTTT.

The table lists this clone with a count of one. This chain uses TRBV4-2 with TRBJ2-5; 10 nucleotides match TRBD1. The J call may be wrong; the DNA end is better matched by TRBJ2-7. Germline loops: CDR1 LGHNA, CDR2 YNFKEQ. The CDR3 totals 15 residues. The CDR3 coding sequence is TGTGCCAGCAGCCAAGAACCGGGACAGGGGCACGAGCAGTACTTC. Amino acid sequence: CASSQEPGQGHEQYF.

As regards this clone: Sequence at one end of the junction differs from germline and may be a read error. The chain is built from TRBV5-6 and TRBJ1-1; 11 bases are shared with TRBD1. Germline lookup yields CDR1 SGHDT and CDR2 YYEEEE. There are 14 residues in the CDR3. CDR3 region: CASTLGTGGGEAFF. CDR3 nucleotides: TGTGCCAGCACCTTGGGGACAGGGGGGGGTGAAGCTTTCTTT.

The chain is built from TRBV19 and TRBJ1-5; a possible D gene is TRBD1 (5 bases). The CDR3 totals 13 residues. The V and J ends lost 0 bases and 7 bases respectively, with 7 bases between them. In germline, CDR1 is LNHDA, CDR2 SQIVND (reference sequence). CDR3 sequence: CASSIDRGQPQHF. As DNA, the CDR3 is TGTGCCAGTAGTATAGATCGGGGGCAGCCCCAGCATTTT.